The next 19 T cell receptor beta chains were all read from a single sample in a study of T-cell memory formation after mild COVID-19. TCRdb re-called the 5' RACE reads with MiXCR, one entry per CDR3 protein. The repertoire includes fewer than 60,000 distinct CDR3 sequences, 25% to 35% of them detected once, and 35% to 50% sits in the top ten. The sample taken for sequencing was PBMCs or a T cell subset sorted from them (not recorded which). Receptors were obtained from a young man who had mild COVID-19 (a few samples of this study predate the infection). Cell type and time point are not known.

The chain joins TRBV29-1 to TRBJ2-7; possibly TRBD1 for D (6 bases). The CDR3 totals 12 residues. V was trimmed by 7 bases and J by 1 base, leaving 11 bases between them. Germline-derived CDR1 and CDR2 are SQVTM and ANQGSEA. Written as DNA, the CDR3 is TGCAGCGGAACAGGGTTGTCCTACGAGCAGTACGTC. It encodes CSGTGLSYEQYV.

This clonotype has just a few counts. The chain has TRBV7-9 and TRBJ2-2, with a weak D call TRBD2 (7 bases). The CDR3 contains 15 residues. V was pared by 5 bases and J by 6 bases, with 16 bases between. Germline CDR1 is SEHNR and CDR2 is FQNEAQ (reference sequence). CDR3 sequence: CASSTAGAPSGELFF. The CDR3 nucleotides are TGTGCCAGCAGCACCGCGGGGGCCCCCTCCGGGGAGCTGTTTTTT.

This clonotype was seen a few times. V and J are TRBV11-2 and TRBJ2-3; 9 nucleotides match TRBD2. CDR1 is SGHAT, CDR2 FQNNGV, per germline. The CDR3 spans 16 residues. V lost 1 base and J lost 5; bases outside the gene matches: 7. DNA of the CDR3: TGTGCCAGCAGCTTAGGGCCAGCGGGGGGCGTAGATACGCAGTATTTT. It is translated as CASSLGPAGGVDTQYF.

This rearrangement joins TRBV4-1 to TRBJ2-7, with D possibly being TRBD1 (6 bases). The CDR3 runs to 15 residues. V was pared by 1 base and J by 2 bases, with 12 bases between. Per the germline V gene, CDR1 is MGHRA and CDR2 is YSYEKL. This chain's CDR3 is CASSQGSAGAYEQYV. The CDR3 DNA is TGCGCCAGCAGCCAAGGATCGGCAGGGGCCTACGAGCAGTACGTC.

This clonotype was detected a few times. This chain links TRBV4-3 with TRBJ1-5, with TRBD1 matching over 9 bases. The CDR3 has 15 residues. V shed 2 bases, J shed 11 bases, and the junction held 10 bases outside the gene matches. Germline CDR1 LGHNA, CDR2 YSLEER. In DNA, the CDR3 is TGCGCCAGCAGCCAACTCGGACAGGGGAACGAGTCCCAGCATTTT. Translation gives CASSQLGQGNESQHF.

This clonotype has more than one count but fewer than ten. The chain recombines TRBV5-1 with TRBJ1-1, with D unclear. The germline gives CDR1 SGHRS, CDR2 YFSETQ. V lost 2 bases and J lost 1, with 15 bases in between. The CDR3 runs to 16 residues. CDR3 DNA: TGCGCCAGCAGCTTTAGTTCGGAGAACACGAACACTGAAGCTTTCTTT. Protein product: CASSFSSENTNTEAFF.

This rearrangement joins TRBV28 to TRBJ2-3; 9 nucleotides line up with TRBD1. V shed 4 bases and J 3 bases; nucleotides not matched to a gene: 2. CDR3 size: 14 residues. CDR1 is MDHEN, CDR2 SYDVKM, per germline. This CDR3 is CASSWDRETDTQYF. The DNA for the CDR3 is TGTGCCAGCAGTTGGGACAGGGAGACAGATACGCAGTATTTT. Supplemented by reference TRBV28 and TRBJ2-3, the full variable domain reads DVKVTQSSRYLVKRTGEKVFLECVQDMDHENMFWYRQDPGLGLRLIYFSYDVKMKEKGDIPEGYSVSREKKERFSLILESASTNQTSMYLCASSWDRETDTQYFGPGTRLTVL.

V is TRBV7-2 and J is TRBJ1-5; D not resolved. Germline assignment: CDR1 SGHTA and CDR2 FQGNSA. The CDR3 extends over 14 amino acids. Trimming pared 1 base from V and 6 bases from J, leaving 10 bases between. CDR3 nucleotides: TGTGCCAGCAGCTTAGGGGGAGTTGGTCAGCCCCAGCATTTT. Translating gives CASSLGGVGQPQHF.

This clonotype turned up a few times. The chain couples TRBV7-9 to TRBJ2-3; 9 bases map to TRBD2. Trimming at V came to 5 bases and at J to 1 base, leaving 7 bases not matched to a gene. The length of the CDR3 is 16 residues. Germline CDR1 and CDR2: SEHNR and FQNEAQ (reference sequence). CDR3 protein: CASSPVAGAGTDTQYF. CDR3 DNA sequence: TGTGCCAGCAGCCCGGTAGCGGGGGCCGGCACAGATACGCAGTATTTT.

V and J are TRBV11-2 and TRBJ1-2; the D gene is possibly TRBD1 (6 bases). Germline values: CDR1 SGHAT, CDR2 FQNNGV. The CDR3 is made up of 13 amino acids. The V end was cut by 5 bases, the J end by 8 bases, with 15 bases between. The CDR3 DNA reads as TGTGCCAGCAGCGGGGGGGCCGGAGGAGGCTACACCTTC. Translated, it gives CASSGGAGGGYTF.

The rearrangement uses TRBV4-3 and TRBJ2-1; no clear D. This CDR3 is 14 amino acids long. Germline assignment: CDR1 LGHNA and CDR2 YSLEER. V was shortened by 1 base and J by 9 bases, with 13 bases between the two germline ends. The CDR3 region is CASSQVVGYGEQFF. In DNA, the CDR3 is TGCGCCAGCAGCCAAGTGGTAGGGTATGGTGAGCAGTTCTTC.

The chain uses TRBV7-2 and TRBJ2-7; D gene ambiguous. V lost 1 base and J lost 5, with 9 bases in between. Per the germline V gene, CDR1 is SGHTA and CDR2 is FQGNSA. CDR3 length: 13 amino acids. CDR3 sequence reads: CASSLGRLDEQYF. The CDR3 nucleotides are TGTGCCAGCAGCTTAGGTCGTTTGGACGAGCAGTACTTC.

The CDR3 protein is CASSLGAANQPQHF. Written as DNA, the CDR3 is TGTGCCAGCAGCCTCGGGGCAGCAAATCAGCCCCAGCATTTT. The chain employs TRBV7-9 and TRBJ1-5; D may be TRBD1 (5 bases). Germline V gene sequence: CDR1 SEHNR, CDR2 FQNEAQ (reference sequence). Trimming cost V 5 bases and J 4 bases, with 12 bases left between them. This CDR3 is 14 amino acids long.

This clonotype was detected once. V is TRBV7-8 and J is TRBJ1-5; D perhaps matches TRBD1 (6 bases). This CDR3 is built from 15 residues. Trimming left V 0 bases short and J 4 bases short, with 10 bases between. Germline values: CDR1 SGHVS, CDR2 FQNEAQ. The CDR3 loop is CASSLASRGNQPQHF. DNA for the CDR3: TGTGCCAGCAGCTTAGCGAGCAGGGGTAATCAGCCCCAGCATTTT.

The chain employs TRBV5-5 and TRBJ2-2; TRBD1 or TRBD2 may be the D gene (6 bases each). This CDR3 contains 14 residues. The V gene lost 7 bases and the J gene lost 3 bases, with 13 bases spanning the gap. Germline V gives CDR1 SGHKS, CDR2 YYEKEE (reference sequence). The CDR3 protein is CASFRGLDTGELFF. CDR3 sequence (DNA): TGTGCCAGCTTTCGGGGGCTGGACACCGGGGAGCTGTTTTTT.

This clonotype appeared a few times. The CDR3 sequence: CASSQAPGANNEQFF. In nucleotides, the CDR3 is TGCGCCAGCAGCCAAGCACCCGGGGCAAACAATGAGCAGTTCTTC. V is TRBV4-3 and J is TRBJ2-1; D tentatively fits TRBD1 or TRBD2 (5 bases each). This CDR3 region has 15 residues. Germline V lookup: CDR1 LGHNA, CDR2 YSLEER. The V end lost 1 base, the J end lost 5 bases, and 12 bases lay between the germline ends.

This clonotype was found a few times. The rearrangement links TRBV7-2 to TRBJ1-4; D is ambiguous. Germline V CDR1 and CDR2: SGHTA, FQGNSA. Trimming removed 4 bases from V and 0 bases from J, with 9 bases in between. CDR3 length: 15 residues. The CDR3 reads CASSSWASTNEKLFF. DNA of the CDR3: TGTGCCAGCAGCTCATGGGCTTCAACTAATGAAAAACTGTTTTTT.

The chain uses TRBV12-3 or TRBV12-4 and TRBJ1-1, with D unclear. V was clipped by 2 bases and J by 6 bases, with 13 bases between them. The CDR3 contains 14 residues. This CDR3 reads CASSLKQTWAEAFF. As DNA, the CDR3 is TGTGCCAGCAGTTTAAAACAGACCTGGGCTGAAGCTTTCTTT.

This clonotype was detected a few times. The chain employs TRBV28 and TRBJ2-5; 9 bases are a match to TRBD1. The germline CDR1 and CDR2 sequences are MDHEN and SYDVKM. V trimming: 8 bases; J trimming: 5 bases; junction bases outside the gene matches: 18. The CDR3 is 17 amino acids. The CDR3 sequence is CASQSPEVTGGGETQYF. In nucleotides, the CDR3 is TGTGCCAGCCAAAGCCCGGAGGTGACAGGGGGTGGGGAGACCCAGTACTTC. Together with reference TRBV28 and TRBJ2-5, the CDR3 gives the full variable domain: DVKVTQSSRYLVKRTGEKVFLECVQDMDHENMFWYRQDPGLGLRLIYFSYDVKMKEKGDIPEGYSVSREKKERFSLILESASTNQTSMYLCASQSPEVTGGGETQYFGPGTRLLVL.